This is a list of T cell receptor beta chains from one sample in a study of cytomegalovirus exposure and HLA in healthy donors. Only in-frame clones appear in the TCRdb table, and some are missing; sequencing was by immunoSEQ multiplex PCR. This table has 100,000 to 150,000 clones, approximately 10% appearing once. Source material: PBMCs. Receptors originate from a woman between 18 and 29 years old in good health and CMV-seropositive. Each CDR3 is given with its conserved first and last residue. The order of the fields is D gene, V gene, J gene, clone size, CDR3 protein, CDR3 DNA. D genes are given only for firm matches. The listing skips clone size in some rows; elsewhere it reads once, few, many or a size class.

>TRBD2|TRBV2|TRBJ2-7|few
CASSELGTTALGYEQYF
TGTGCCAGCAGTGAACTAGGGACTACTGCTCTTGGCTACGAGCAGTACTTC
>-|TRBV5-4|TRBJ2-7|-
CASSPDLAPPSLKGVYEQYF
TGTGCCAGCAGCCCGGACCTCGCCCCCCCAAGCTTGAAGGGGGTTTACGAGCAGTACTTC
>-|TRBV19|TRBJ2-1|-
CATRDLSSYNEQFF
TGTGCCACAAGGGACTTGTCCTCCTACAATGAGCAGTTCTTC
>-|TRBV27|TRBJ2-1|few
CASTLGGEQFF
TGTGCCAGCACCTTGGGGGGTGAGCAGTTCTTC
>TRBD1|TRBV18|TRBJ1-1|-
CASSPPYPGQGNTEAFF
TGTGCCAGCTCACCACCATACCCGGGACAGGGAAACACTGAAGCTTTCTTT
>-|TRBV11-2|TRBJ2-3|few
CASSPLGRTDTQYF
TGTGCCAGCAGCCCGTTGGGGCGCACAGATACGCAGTATTTT
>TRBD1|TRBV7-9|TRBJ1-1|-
CASSSGTENEAFF
TGTGCCAGCAGCTCCGGGACAGAGAATGAAGCTTTCTTT
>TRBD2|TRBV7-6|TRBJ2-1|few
CASSLRQGGRLNEQFF
TGTGCCAGCAGCTTAAGGCAGGGCGGGAGGCTCAATGAGCAGTTCTTC
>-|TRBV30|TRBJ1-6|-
CAVRGSMNSPLHF
TGTGCTGTCCGGGGGTCCATGAATTCACCCCTCCACTTT
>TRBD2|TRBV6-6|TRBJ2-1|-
CASSYSPSGSGEQFF
TGTGCCAGCAGTTACTCTCCTAGCGGGAGCGGCGAGCAGTTCTTC
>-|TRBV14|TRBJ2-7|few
CASSLAGGITYEQYF
TGTGCCAGCAGCCTTGCGGGCGGAATAACCTACGAGCAGTACTTC
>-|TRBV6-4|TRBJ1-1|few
CASRENGVIREKAFF
TGTGCCAGCAGGGAAAACGGGGTCATTAGGGAGAAAGCTTTCTTT
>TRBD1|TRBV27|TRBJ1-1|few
CASSSGQGGGAFF
TGTGCCAGCAGTTCGGGACAGGGAGGAGGAGCTTTCTTT
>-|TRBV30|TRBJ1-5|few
CAWSDIRGRQPQHF
TGTGCCTGGAGTGATATCAGGGGAAGGCAGCCCCAGCATTTT
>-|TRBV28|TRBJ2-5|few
CASSPEETQYF
TGTGCCAGCAGCCCGGAAGAGACCCAGTACTTC
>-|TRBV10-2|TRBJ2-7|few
CARRNRVEQYF
TGCGCCAGGAGAAACAGGGTCGAGCAGTACTTC
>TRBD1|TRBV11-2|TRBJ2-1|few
CASSLNRGHFNEQFF
TGTGCCAGCAGTTTAAACAGGGGGCACTTCAATGAGCAGTTCTTC
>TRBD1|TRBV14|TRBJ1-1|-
CASSQATGGWMNTEAFF
TGTGCCAGCAGCCAGGCCACAGGGGGTTGGATGAACACTGAAGCTTTCTTT
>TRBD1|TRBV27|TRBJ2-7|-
CASSSGQTYEQYF
TGTGCCAGCAGTTCGGGACAGACCTACGAGCAGTACTTC
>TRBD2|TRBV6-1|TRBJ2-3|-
CASSQGLADTDTQYF
TGTGCCAGCAGTCAAGGACTAGCGGACACAGATACGCAGTATTTT
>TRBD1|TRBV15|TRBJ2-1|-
CATSRAGQGPGYSYNEQFF
TGTGCCACCAGCAGAGCGGGACAGGGACCCGGTTACTCCTACAATGAGCAGTTCTTC
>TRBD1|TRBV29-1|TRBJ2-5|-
CSARDRGIAETQYF
TGCAGCGCAAGGGACAGGGGGATTGCCGAGACCCAGTACTTC
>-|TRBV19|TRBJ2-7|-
CASSKGTLNEQYF
TGTGCCAGTAGTAAGGGGACACTGAACGAGCAGTACTTC
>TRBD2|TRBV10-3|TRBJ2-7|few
CAIRERDSEGEQYF
TGTGCCATCAGAGAGCGGGACTCGGAAGGCGAGCAGTACTTC
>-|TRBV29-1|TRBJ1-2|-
CSVEDQAQTYGYTF
TGCAGCGTTGAAGATCAGGCACAGACCTATGGCTACACCTTC
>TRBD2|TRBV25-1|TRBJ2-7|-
CASTPGLAGYEQYF
TGTGCCAGCACCCCGGGACTAGCGGGCTACGAGCAGTACTTC
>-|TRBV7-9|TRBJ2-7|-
CASSLSGGGYEQYF
TGTGCCAGCAGCTTGTCCGGGGGAGGCTACGAGCAGTACTTC
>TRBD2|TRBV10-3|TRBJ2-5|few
CAISWTSTQETQYF
TGTGCCATCAGCTGGACTAGCACCCAAGAGACCCAGTACTTC
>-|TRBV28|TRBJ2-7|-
CASSGGGSRYYYEQYF
TGTGCCAGCAGTGGGGGCGGGTCCCGCTACTACTACGAGCAGTACTTC
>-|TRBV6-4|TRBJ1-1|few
CASSDSGRGSPVGTEAFF
TGTGCCAGCAGTGACTCAGGCAGGGGAAGTCCCGTCGGCACTGAAGCTTTCTTT
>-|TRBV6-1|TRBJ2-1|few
CASSPRLINEQFF
TGTGCCAGCAGTCCCAGACTTATCAATGAGCAGTTCTTC
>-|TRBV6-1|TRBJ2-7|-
CASSERGSGKKSYEQYF
TGTGCCAGCAGTGAAAGGGGGAGCGGGAAAAAGTCCTACGAGCAGTACTTC
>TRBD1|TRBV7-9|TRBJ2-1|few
CASSPNRGPDNNEQFF
TGTGCCAGCAGCCCGAACAGGGGACCCGACAACAATGAGCAGTTCTTC
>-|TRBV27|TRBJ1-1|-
CASSLLGGTEAFF
TGTGCCAGCAGTTTACTGGGGGGCACTGAAGCTTTCTTT
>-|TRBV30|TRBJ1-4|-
CASEPGTRGEKLFF
TGTGCCTCTGAACCCGGGACTCGGGGGGAAAAACTGTTTTTT
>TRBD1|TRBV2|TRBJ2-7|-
CASSGQGNGEQYF
TGTGCCAGCAGCGGACAGGGAAATGGCGAGCAGTACTTC
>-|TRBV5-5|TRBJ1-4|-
CASSSREVINEKLFF
TGTGCCAGCAGCTCCAGGGAAGTGATTAATGAAAAACTGTTTTTT
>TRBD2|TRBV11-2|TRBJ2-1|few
CASSLELAGGNEQFF
TGTGCCAGCAGCTTAGAACTAGCGGGAGGCAATGAGCAGTTCTTC
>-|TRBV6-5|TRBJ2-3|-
CASTFTDTQYF
TGTGCCAGCACCTTCACAGATACGCAGTATTTT
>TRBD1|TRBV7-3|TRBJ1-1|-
CASSSGGGGTEAFF
TGTGCCAGCAGCTCAGGAGGGGGCGGCACTGAAGCTTTCTTT
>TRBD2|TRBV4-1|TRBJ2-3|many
CASSLLAGGTDTQYF
TGCGCCAGCAGCCTACTAGCGGGAGGAACAGATACGCAGTATTTT
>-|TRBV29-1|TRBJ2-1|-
CSVEVEADYNEQFF
TGCAGCGTTGAAGTGGAGGCCGACTACAATGAGCAGTTCTTC
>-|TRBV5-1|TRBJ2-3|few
CASRPGYGTDTQYF
TGCGCCAGCAGACCAGGGTACGGCACAGATACGCAGTATTTT
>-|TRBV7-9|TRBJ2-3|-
CASSLNPGYTDTQYF
TGTGCCAGCAGCTTAAACCCAGGATATACAGATACGCAGTATTTT
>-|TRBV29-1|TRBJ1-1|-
CSVEVPLSSEAFF
TGCAGCGTTGAAGTACCTCTATCGTCTGAAGCTTTCTTT
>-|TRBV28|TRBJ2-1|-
CASTGYESGTYNEQFF
TGTGCCAGCACGGGCTACGAAAGCGGAACCTACAATGAGCAGTTCTTC
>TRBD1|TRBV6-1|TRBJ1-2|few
CASSEGTGGYGYTF
TGTGCCAGCAGTGAAGGGACAGGGGGTTATGGCTACACCTTC
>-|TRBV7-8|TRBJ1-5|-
CASSFGGANNQPQHF
TGTGCCAGCAGCTTTGGGGGGGCCAACAATCAGCCCCAGCATTTT
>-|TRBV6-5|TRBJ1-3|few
CASSQKSSGNTIYF
TGTGCCAGCAGTCAAAAGAGCTCTGGAAACACCATATATTTT
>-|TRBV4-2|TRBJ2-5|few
CASSQAEQETQYF
TGTGCCAGCAGCCAAGCGGAGCAAGAGACCCAGTACTTC
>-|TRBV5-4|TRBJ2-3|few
CASSIGRFTDTQYF
TGTGCCAGCAGCATAGGGAGGTTCACAGATACGCAGTATTTT